This T cell receptor (beta chain) was identified during a study of T cells in Graves' hyperthyroidism and ophthalmopathy (dated by TCRdb to about 2019). Some background on the complete study: Peripheral blood was collected at initial diagnosis, before any treatment. A discovery cohort of roughly 100 patients, 43 with Graves' ophthalmopathy and over 55 with stable Graves' hyperthyroidism, was used to find distinguishing TCR V-J signatures. Prospective prediction of ophthalmopathy was tested in an independent validation cohort consisting of some 20 hyperthyroidism patients and more than 15 patients who later progressed to ophthalmopathy. The 90 to 100 discovery patients were randomly divided into training and test sets at a 7:3 ratio. In roughly six Graves' hyperthyroidism patients, the study also compared T-cell repertoires from thyroid tissue with T-cell repertoires from blood. Once sampling was done, hyperthyroidism patients were given methimazole at a starting dose of 30 mg daily, whereas ophthalmopathy patients were given high-dose intravenous methylprednisolone. The paper describes TCR Vbeta CDR3 sequencing of 130 to 150 peripheral blood samples, made up of roughly 40 ophthalmopathy patients, 70 to 75 hyperthyroidism patients and roughly 17 progressor patients. What the study reported, not specific to this receptor: In validation, the model predicted progression to ophthalmopathy with 55% to 71% sensitivity and 72% to 75% specificity, a median of 6.5 months before onset. Sample size was not statistically predetermined, and blinding of investigators to group allocation was not performed. Ophthalmopathy was separated from stable hyperthyroidism by a 13 V-J signature model, with approximately 90% sensitivity and roughly 81% specificity obtained in cross-validation and 80%/75% obtained in testing. Most expanded thyroid clonotypes (frequency above 0.001) were also detected in blood, a finding suggesting that blood repertoires may reflect thyroid immune responses.

This clonotype was observed at least ten times. The target of this receptor is not known. Per-base qualities were not stored, and no clone one base away is much larger. Hyperthyroidism patients were newly diagnosed, with disease duration under 2 months, and aged 18 to 65 years. Any patient with an uncontrolled infection, another autoimmune disease, pregnancy or lactation was excluded. Clinical symptoms, serum thyroxine and TRAb, thyroid ultrasound, and orbital computed tomography formed the basis for the diagnoses. Blood from progressor patients was collected at the time of first diagnosis with hyperthyroidism, before any ophthalmopathy symptoms had appeared. Ficoll-Paque density gradient centrifugation was used to isolate PBMCs from approximately 10 ml of fresh peripheral blood. Progressor patients were defined as those initially diagnosed with Graves' hyperthyroidism in whom ophthalmopathy developed during follow-up. Total RNA was extracted with Trizol reagent, and quality was checked on an Agilent 2100 Bioanalyzer.

The TCR beta CDR3 regions were amplified from RNA transcripts. A first-round RT-PCR of the TCR CDR3 used the HTBI primer set with the Qiagen OneStep RT-PCR kit. The libraries were constructed in a second round of multiplex PCR and then size-selected and purified. Libraries were sequenced paired-end with 100 bp reads on an Illumina HiSeq2000. The original pipeline was this. SOAPnuke was used to process the raw data, removing reads that contained adapters or uncalled bases, had a mean Phred below 15, or lacked an exact match to the constant primer or identifier. COPE v1.2.5 was used to merge high-quality paired reads, and clonotypes were defined as unique nucleotide sequences. MiTCR v1.1 was used to align the clonotypes against IMGT TRBV, TRBD and TRBJ reference segments. Analysis was restricted to V-J combinations with a frequency above 0.0001, which covered 99.2% of repertoires. A TCS score was defined as the ratio of F50 (clonal expansion) to E x V (chaos), with BLOSUM62-based TCRdist applied between CDR3 peptides within each V-J. Welch's t-statistics and random forest reduced roughly 530 V-J features to 10 to 15, which were used in a naive Bayes classifier (R e1071). TCRdb reanalyzed the raw reads on its own, using fastp at Q25 for trimming and MiXCR for clone calling, and kept in-frame beta chains. Rows with one shared CDR3 protein collapse into an entry with the most common genes and DNA. None of the V and J calls come from the authors' own analysis; TCRdb made them. The sample contains around 300,000 distinct CDR3 sequences, 10% to 15% of them found a single time. Roughly 7.5% of the sample belongs to the ten largest clones.

From the cysteine through the phenylalanine, the CDR3 covers 13 amino acids. Of the read, only the CDR3 DNA is kept; its 39 bases are in frame from base 1. From a lookup of the germline V gene (reference sequence), CDR1 and CDR2 are SEHNR and FQNEAQ. V loses 5 bases of germline sequence and J loses 5 bases, and the interval between the two ends is 11 bases. The rearranged segments are TRBV7-9 and TRBJ2-3, with no confident D gene call. This clonotype was obtained from a woman in her twenties or thirties with Graves' hyperthyroidism that later progressed to Graves' ophthalmopathy. The sample comprised blood. Read as DNA, the sequence is TGTGCCAGCAGCCGACAAGATGGAGATACGCAGTATTTT. Its protein product is CASSRQDGDTQYF.